These 22 T cell receptor beta chains came from one sample sequenced in a study of CD8 T cells in ankylosing spondylitis. Each CDR3 protein gets one entry after TCRdb re-called the 5' RACE reads with MiXCR. Among about 220,000 distinct CDR3 sequences listed, roughly 24% were seen once. The sequencing sample was made of blood, either unsorted or a sorted T cell fraction (not recorded which). The receptors shown here come from a male donor with ankylosing spondylitis or in good health (not recorded which).

This clonotype has ten or more counts. The chain couples TRBV10-3 to TRBJ2-3; 14 bases are a match to TRBD2. CDR1 is ENHRY and CDR2 is SYGVKD in the germline V gene. The CDR3 is 15 amino acids. The junction had 2 bases not matched to a gene; V was cut back by 4 bases and J by 5 bases. In DNA, the CDR3 is TGTGCCATCAGTGGGGGACTAGCGGGAGTAGATACGCAGTATTTT. This codes for CAISGGLAGVDTQYF.

The chain is built from TRBV29-1 and TRBJ2-7; D is uncertain. The V end was cut by 2 bases, the J end by 1 base, with 6 bases between. In germline, CDR1 is SQVTM, CDR2 ANQGSEA. CDR3 size: 12 residues. The CDR3 DNA reads TGCAGCGTTGAACTACCATCCTACGAGCAGTACTTC. The encoded protein is CSVELPSYEQYF.

This clonotype was observed at least ten times. The genes are TRBV20-1 and TRBJ2-1, with 10 bases aligning to TRBD2. V was pared by 0 bases and J by 6 bases, with 5 bases of the junction left unmatched. Germline V gene data show CDR1 as DFQATT and CDR2 as SNEGSKA (reference sequence). The CDR3 loop spans 15 amino acids. The CDR3 loop is CSARDRLAGRNEQFF. The CDR3 region has the DNA TGCAGTGCTAGAGATCGACTAGCGGGCCGCAATGAGCAGTTCTTC.

The rearrangement links TRBV5-1 to TRBJ2-1, with a tentative D call TRBD2 (6 bases). Per the germline V gene, CDR1 is SGHRS and CDR2 is YFSETQ. V was shortened by 4 bases and J by 7 bases, with 15 bases between the two germline ends. CDR3 length equals 14 residues. The CDR3 sequence is CASSLSGVGNEQFF. In DNA form, the CDR3 reads TGCGCCAGCAGCCTCTCGGGGGTGGGGAATGAGCAGTTCTTC.

This clonotype has a handful of counts. The genes are TRBV3-1 and TRBJ2-6; tentative D call: TRBD2 (7 bases). CDR3 length equals 15 residues. The V end was cut by 4 bases, the J end by 2 bases, with 9 bases between. Germline V gene data show CDR1 as LGHDT and CDR2 as YNNKEL (reference sequence). The CDR3 reads CASSRGGAGANVLTF. The CDR3 DNA reads TGTGCCAGCAGCCGGGGGGGCGCTGGGGCCAACGTCCTGACTTTC.

This clonotype appeared many times. V gene TRBV10-3 combines with J gene TRBJ2-1; 9 positions agree with TRBD2. Germline values: CDR1 ENHRY, CDR2 SYGVKD. The V segment lost 0 bases and the J segment 1 base; nucleotides outside the gene matches: 7. The CDR3 is made up of 18 amino acids. In DNA form, the CDR3 reads TGTGCCATCAGTGAGTCGGAGCTAGCGGGAAGATCCTACAATGAGCAGTTCTTC. It codes for CAISESELAGRSYNEQFF.

This clonotype was counted ten times or more. The chain combines TRBV5-1 with TRBJ2-7; 11 bases match TRBD2. Germline CDR1 reads SGHRS; CDR2 reads YFSETQ. The CDR3 has 13 residues. The ends lost 0 bases at V and 7 bases at J; junction bases unmatched: 0. The CDR3: CASSLGLAGEQYF. The CDR3 DNA reads TGCGCCAGCAGCTTGGGACTAGCGGGGGAGCAGTACTTC.

The chain carries TRBV9 and TRBJ2-5; unclear D gene. The germline CDR1 and CDR2 sequences are SGDLS and YYNGEE. This CDR3 region has 15 residues. The germline V and J ends were trimmed by 0 bases and 0 bases, with 9 bases remaining between them. The DNA for the CDR3 is TGTGCCAGCAGCGTAGCCCCCGGTCACCAAGAGACCCAGTACTTC. Residues: CASSVAPGHQETQYF. The variable domain in full, completed from reference TRBV9 and TRBJ2-5, reads DSGVTQTPKHLITATGQRVTLRCSPRSGDLSVYWYQQSLDQGLQFLIQYYNGEERAKGNILERFSAQQFPDLHSELNLSSLELGDSALYFCASSVAPGHQETQYFGPGTRLLVL.

J is TRBJ1-1 and V is TRBV29-1, with a weak D call TRBD1 (6 bases). The CDR3 is 15 amino acids. In germline, CDR1 is SQVTM, CDR2 ANQGSEA. Trimming took off 4 bases at V and 0 bases at J, with 15 bases between the two ends. The CDR3 loop reads CSVARTGGMNTEAFF. CDR3 sequence (DNA): TGCAGCGTTGCCCGGACGGGGGGCATGAACACTGAAGCTTTCTTT.

This clonotype has at least ten counts. The J gene is TRBJ2-1, the V gene TRBV12-3 or TRBV12-4, with TRBD2 matching over 9 bases. The CDR3 totals 15 residues. The V and J ends lost 3 bases and 8 bases, in that order; junction bases with no gene match: 8. CDR3 nucleotides: TGTGCCAGCAGTTTTCGGCTCAGCGGGAGGTATGAGCAGTTCTTC. It encodes CASSFRLSGRYEQFF.

The V call is TRBV4-3, the J call TRBJ2-1; no clear D gene. The CDR3 length is 14 residues. CDR1 and CDR2 (germline): LGHNA, YSLEER. V lost 0 bases, J lost 3 bases, and 6 bases lay in between. The CDR3 bases are TGCGCCAGCAGCCAAGATCAGTACTACAATGAGCAGTTCTTC. It specifies CASSQDQYYNEQFF.

V gene TRBV15 combines with J gene TRBJ2-7; a weak D match, TRBD2 (7 bases). V lost 0 bases to trimming and J lost 0 bases, with 15 bases between them. The CDR3 is made up of 17 amino acids. Germline CDR1 reads LNHNV; CDR2 reads YYDKDF (reference sequence). The CDR3 sequence is CATSRDRGGGGSYEQYF. In nucleotides, the CDR3 is TGTGCCACCAGCAGAGATCGGGGAGGGGGTGGCTCCTACGAGCAGTACTTC.

The gene calls are TRBV20-1 and TRBJ1-6; a possible D gene is TRBD1 (6 bases). Germline CDR1 reads DFQATT; CDR2 reads SNEGSKA (reference sequence). The CDR3 is made up of 14 amino acids. V lost 0 bases, J lost 6 bases, and 9 bases lay in between. The CDR3 coding sequence is TGCAGTGCTAGAGATGGGACAATTAATTCACCCCTCCACTTT. Residues: CSARDGTINSPLHF.

This clonotype was seen repeatedly, ten times or more. The CDR3 reads CASKPLGQGQETQYF. CDR3 DNA: TGTGCCAGCAAACCCCTGGGACAGGGCCAAGAGACCCAGTACTTC. The chain has TRBV6-1 and TRBJ2-5, with 9 bases identical to TRBD1. The V gene end was trimmed by 7 bases and the J gene end by 1 base; junction bases not matched to a gene: 7. CDR1 MNHNS and CDR2 SASEGT come from the germline V gene. The CDR3 covers 15 residues.

This clonotype was observed a few times. This may be a read error, as it is one base from a much larger clone. In this CDR3 the conserved last residue, phenylalanine or tryptophan, is missing, so a read error is likely. V is TRBV7-6 and J is TRBJ2-7, with D tentatively TRBD2 (6 bases). Trimming removed 5 bases at V and 5 bases at J, with 16 bases between. This CDR3 is built from 14 residues. Germline CDR1 reads SGHVS; CDR2 reads FNYEAQ. Written as DNA, the CDR3 is TGTGCCAGCAGCCCTAGCGCGTGGGGCGACGAGCAGTACATC. Protein sequence: CASSPSAWGDEQYI.

The table lists this clonotype with many counts. The V gene is TRBV15, the J gene TRBJ2-2; 12 nucleotides match TRBD2. CDR1 and CDR2 from the germline V gene are LNHNV and YYDKDF (reference sequence). The CDR3 is 16 amino acids. With 1 base clipped from V and 6 bases from J, the junction kept 3 bases outside the gene matches. The CDR3 coding sequence is TGTGCCACCAGCAGAGGCGGGACTAGCGGGTCCGGGGAGCTGTTTTTT. It translates to CATSRGGTSGSGELFF.

The rearrangement links TRBV7-8 to TRBJ2-3; 15 bases line up with TRBD2. CDR1 is SGHVS, CDR2 FQNEAQ, per germline. Unmatched junction bases numbered 8, after V lost 0 bases and J lost 4 bases. This CDR3 has 19 residues. The CDR3 nucleotides read TGTGCCAGCAGCTTAGCCCGGGGACTAGCGGGAGGTAACGCAGATACGCAGTATTTT. This encodes CASSLARGLAGGNADTQYF.

The rearrangement uses TRBV7-6 and TRBJ2-2; D is possibly TRBD1 or TRBD2 (6 bases each). Trimming left V 2 bases short and J 5 bases short, with 15 bases between. From germline, CDR1 is SGHVS and CDR2 FNYEAQ. The CDR3 is made up of 16 amino acids. In DNA form, the CDR3 reads TGTGCCAGCAGCTTACGGGGGCAGGGGACAACCGGGGAGCTGTTTTTT. Amino acids: CASSLRGQGTTGELFF.

DNA for the CDR3: TGCAGCGTTGACCGGCAGCAAGAGACCCAGTACTTC. Its translation is CSVDRQQETQYF. The rearrangement uses TRBV29-1 and TRBJ2-5; the D is unclear. The CDR3 length is 12 residues. V was trimmed by 3 bases and J by 2 bases, leaving 7 bases between them. CDR1 and CDR2 (germline): SQVTM, ANQGSEA.

This clonotype was picked up a small number of times. This chain joins TRBV20-1 and TRBJ2-3, with 14 bases identical to TRBD2. Looked up from germline, CDR1 is DFQATT and CDR2 is SNEGSKA (reference sequence). The CDR3 has 14 amino acids. Trimming cost V 5 bases and J 5 bases; bases outside gene matches: 3. CDR3 sequence (DNA): TGCAGTGCTCAAGGACTAGCGGGAGGAGATACGCAGTATTTT. The encoded protein is CSAQGLAGGDTQYF.

The V and J genes are TRBV4-3 and TRBJ2-7; TRBD2 agrees at 10 bases. Unmatched junction bases numbered 6, after V lost 4 bases and J lost 6 bases. CDR3 length: 14 residues. In germline, CDR1 is LGHNA, CDR2 YSLEER. CDR3 residues: CASSLASGSVEQYF. CDR3 DNA sequence: TGCGCCAGCAGCCTTGCTAGCGGGAGTGTCGAGCAGTACTTC.

Ten or more counts support this clonotype. The gene calls are TRBV20-1 and TRBJ2-5, with TRBD2 identical over 8 bases. Germline V gene lookup returns CDR1 DFQATT and CDR2 SNEGSKA (reference sequence). This CDR3 region has 12 residues. V lost 6 bases to trimming and J lost 4 bases; unmatched junction nucleotides: 4. The CDR3 DNA reads as TGCAGTGCCCTAACTAGCGGAGAGACCCAGTACTTC. This gives the protein CSALTSGETQYF.